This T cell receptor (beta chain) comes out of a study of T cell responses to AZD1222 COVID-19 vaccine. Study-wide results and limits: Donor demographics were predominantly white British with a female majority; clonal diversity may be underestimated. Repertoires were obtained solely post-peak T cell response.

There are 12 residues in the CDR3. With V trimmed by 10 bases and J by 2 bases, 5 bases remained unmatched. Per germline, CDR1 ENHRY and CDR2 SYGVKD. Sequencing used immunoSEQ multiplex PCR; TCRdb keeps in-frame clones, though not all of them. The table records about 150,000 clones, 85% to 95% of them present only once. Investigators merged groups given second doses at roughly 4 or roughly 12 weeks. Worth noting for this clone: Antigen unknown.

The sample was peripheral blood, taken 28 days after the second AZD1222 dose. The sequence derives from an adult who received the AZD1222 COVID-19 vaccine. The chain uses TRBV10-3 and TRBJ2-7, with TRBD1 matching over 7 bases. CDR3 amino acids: CATGDSTYEQYF. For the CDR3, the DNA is TGTGCCACCGGGGACAGCACCTACGAGCAGTACTTC.